This T cell receptor (beta chain) was retrieved from a study of metastatic and nonmetastatic thyroid tumors. Via MiXCR, TCRdb re-called the PCR reads. The sample carries under 35,000 clones, over 20% recorded once. Thyroid surgery had not been preceded by any treatment in any patient. The CDR3 covers 22 residues. The V end lost 3 bases, the J end lost 1 base, and 31 bases lay between the germline ends. Germline CDR1 is KGHSH and CDR2 is LQKENI. Input material: blood. The V call is TRBV18, the J call TRBJ2-4; possibly TRBD1 or TRBD2 for D (5 bases each). The sequence derives from a female donor with papillary thyroid cancer or a benign thyroid nodule (not recorded which). Some clones in this sample may be carry-over from other donors' samples. The CDR3 DNA reads TGTGCCAGCTCACCTTATGTCCCGGTGGTCTTCGGGACGGGAATCGCCAAAAACATTCAGTACTTC. Its protein product is CASSPYVPVVFGTGIAKNIQYF.